Below are 5 T cell receptor beta chains sequenced from a single sample in a study of regulatory T cells in long-lasting Graves disease. Time point given: persistent/refractory GD, antithyroid drugs over 5 years with positive TRAb. RNA from PBMCs was the source of the TCR library. Combining iRepertoire HTBI primers with Arm-PCR of CDR3 regions, the authors built TCR beta libraries. TCRdb recomputed calls from the multiplex PCR reads with MiXCR, one row per CDR3 protein. The sample comprises roughly 700,000 distinct CDR3 sequences, around 30% of which are singletons, and about two fifths rests with the top ten. Sample: peripheral blood mononuclear cells (PBMCs), taken when the disease was refractory, from a patient treated with antithyroid drugs. The receptors derive from a female donor with Graves disease.

This clonotype was observed a handful of times. The chain is built from TRBV12-5 and TRBJ1-5, with 9 bases aligning to TRBD1. In germline, CDR1 is LGHNT, CDR2 FRNRAP. The CDR3 is made up of 13 amino acids. Unmatched junction bases numbered 5, after V lost 5 bases and J lost 9 bases. CDR3 DNA: TGTGCTAGTGGTCTTGGACAGGGGCTGCCCCAGCATTTT. The encoded protein is CASGLGQGLPQHF.

This clonotype was seen only a few times. This chain links TRBV27 with TRBJ2-7, with a tentative D call TRBD2 (5 bases). Germline CDR1 MNHEY, CDR2 SMNVEV (reference sequence). V dropped 3 bases and J dropped 7 bases, with 10 bases sitting between them. The CDR3 extends over 12 amino acids. This CDR3 reads CASSFGNGEQYF. In DNA, the CDR3 is TGTGCCAGCAGTTTCGGGAATGGGGAGCAGTACTTC.

The J gene is TRBJ1-1, the V gene TRBV7-2; D remains ambiguous. Germline CDR1 is SGHTA and CDR2 is FQGNSA. This CDR3 is 15 amino acids long. The V and J ends lost 2 bases and 2 bases respectively, with 12 bases between them. The CDR3 loop is CASSLSVGRNTEAFF. The CDR3 bases are TGTGCCAGCAGCTTAAGTGTTGGGCGAAACACTGAAGCTTTCTTT.

A note on this clonotype: This could be a read error, since a much larger clone is one nucleotide away. The CDR3 region has the DNA TGTGCCAGCAGTCAATCAGGAGCTCGCTGTGGCTACACCTTC. This gives the protein CASSQSGARCGYTF. The V gene is TRBV28, the J gene TRBJ1-2, with D uncertain. V lost 5 bases and J 7 bases, leaving 17 bases between the germline ends. Per germline, CDR1 MDHEN and CDR2 SYDVKM. The CDR3 sequence is 14 residues long.

CDR3 protein: CASTARYNQPQHF. In nucleotides, the CDR3 is TGTGCCAGTACGGCTCGGTACAATCAGCCCCAGCATTTT. The genes are TRBV6-1 and TRBJ1-5, with no clear D. With 9 bases removed from V and 3 bases from J, the gap between germline ends came to 12 bases. The CDR3 loop spans 13 amino acids. The V gene's germline CDR1 is MNHNS and CDR2 SASEGT.